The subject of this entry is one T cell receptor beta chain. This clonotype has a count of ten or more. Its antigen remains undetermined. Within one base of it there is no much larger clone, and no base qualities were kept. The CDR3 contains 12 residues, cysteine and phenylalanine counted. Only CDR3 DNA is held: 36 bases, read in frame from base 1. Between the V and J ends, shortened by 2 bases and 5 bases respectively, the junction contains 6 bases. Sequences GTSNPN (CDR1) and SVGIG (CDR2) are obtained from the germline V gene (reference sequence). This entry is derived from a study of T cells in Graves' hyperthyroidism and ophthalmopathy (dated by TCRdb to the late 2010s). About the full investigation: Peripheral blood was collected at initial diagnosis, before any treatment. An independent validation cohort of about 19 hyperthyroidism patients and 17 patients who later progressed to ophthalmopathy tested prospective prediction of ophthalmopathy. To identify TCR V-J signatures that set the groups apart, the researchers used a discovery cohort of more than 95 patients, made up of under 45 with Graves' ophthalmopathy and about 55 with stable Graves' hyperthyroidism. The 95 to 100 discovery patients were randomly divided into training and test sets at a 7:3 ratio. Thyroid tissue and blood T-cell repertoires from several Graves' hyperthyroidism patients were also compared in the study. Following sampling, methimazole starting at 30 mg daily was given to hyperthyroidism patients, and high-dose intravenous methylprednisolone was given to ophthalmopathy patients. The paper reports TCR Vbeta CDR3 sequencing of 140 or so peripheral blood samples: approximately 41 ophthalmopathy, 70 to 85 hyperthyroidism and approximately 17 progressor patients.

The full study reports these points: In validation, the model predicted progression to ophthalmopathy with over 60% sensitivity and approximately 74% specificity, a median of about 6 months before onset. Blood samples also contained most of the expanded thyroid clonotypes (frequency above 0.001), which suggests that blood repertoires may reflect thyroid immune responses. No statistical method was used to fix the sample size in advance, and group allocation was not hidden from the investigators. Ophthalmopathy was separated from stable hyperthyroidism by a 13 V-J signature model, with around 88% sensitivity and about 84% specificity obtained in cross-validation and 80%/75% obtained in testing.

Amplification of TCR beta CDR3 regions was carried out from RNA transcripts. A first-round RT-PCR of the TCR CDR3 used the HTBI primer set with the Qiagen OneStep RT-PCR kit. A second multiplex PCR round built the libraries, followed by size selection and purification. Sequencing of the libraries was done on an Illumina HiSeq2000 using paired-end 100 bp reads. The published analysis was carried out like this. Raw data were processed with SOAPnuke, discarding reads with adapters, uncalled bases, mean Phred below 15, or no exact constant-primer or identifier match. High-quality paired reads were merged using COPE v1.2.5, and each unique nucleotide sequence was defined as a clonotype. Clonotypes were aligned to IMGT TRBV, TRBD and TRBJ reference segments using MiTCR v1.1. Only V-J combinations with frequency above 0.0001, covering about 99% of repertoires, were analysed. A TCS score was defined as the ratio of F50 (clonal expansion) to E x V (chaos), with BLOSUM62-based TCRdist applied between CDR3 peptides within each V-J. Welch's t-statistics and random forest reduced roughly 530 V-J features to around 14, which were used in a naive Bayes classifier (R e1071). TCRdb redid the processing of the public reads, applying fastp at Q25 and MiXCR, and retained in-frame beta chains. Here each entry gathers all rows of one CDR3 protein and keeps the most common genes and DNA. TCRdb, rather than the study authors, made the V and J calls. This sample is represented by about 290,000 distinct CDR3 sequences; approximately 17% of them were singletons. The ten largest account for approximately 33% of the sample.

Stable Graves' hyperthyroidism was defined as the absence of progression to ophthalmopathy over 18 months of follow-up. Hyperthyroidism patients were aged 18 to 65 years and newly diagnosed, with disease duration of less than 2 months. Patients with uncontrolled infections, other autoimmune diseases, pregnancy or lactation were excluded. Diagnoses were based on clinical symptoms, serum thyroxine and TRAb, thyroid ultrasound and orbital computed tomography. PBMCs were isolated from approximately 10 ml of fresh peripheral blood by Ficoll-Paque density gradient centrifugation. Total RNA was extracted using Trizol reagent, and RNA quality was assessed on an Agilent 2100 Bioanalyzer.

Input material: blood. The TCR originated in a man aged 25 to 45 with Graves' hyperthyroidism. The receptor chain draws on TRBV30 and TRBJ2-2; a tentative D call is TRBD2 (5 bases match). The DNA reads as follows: TGTGCCTGGAGTCCGGGGACCGGGGAGCTGTTTTTT. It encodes CAWSPGTGELFF.